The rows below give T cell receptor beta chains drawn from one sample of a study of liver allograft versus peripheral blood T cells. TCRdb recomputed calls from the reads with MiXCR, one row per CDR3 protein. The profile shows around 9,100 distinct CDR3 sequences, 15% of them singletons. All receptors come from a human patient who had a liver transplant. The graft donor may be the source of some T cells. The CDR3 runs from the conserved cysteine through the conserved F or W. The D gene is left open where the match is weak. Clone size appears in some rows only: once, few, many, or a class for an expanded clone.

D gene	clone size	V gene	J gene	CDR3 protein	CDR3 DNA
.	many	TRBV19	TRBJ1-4	CASMPGVATNEKLFF	TGTGCCAGTATGCCAGGGGTCGCAACTAATGAAAAACTGTTTTTT
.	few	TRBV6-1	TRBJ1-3	CASSDNSGNTIYF	TGTGCCAGCAGTGATAACTCTGGAAACACCATATATTTT
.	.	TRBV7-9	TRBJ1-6	CASSPSGPAMDSPLHF	TGTGCCAGCAGCCCCTCGGGCCCAGCCATGGACTCACCCCTCCACTTT
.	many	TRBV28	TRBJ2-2	CASSLPQTNTGELFF	TGTGCCAGCAGTTTACCCCAGACGAACACCGGGGAGCTGTTTTTT
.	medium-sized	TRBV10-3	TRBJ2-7	CAISGDAYEQYF	TGTGCCATCAGCGGGGATGCCTACGAGCAGTACTTC
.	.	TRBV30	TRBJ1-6	CAWGGHYNSPLHF	TGTGCCTGGGGGGGACATTATAATTCACCCCTCCACTTT
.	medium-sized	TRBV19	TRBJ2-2	CASSILGGTGELFF	TGTGCCAGTAGTATACTCGGGGGAACCGGGGAGCTGTTTTTT
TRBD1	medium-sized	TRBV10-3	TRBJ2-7	CAISESLTGPLSYEQYF	TGTGCCATCAGTGAGTCCTTGACAGGGCCCCTCTCCTACGAGCAGTACTTC
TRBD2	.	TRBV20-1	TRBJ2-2	CSARGAGATTGELFF	TGCAGTGCTAGGGGAGCGGGGGCGACGACCGGGGAGCTGTTTTTT
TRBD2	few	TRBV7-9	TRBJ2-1	CASSLPGTSGETEQFF	TGTGCCAGCAGCTTACCCGGGACTAGCGGGGAAACTGAGCAGTTCTTC
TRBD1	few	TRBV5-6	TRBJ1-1	CASSPGGWNTEAFF	TGTGCCAGCAGCCCAGGGGGCTGGAACACTGAAGCTTTCTTT
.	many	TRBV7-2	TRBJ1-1	CASSNSRNTEAFF	TGTGCCAGCAGTAACAGCCGGAACACTGAAGCTTTCTTT
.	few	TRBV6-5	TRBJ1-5	CASTPGGARNQPQHF	TGTGCCAGCACCCCGGGGGGGGCCCGCAATCAGCCCCAGCATTTT
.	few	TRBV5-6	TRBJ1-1	CASSLDLGSGTEAFF	TGTGCCAGCAGCTTGGATCTTGGCAGCGGCACTGAAGCTTTCTTT
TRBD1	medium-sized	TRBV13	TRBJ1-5	CASSLGGLRGEPQHF	TGTGCCAGCAGCTTAGGTGGACTCAGGGGGGAGCCCCAGCATTTT
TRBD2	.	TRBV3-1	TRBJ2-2	CASSQRGLPRITTGELFF	TGTGCCAGCAGCCAACGGGGACTACCTCGGATTACCACCGGGGAGCTGTTTTTT
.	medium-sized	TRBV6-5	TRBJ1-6	CASSLWSSYNSPLHF	TGTGCCAGCAGTCTTTGGAGCTCCTATAATTCACCCCTCCACTTT
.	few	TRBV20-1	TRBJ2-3	CSARENPGSTDTQYF	TGCAGTGCTAGAGAGAACCCGGGGAGCACAGATACGCAGTATTTT
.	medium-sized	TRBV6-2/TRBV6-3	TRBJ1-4	CASSYGIMGEKLFF	TGTGCCAGCAGTTACGGAATCATGGGTGAAAAACTGTTTTTT
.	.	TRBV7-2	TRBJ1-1	CASSHDPGTEAFF	TGTGCCAGCAGCCATGATCCGGGGACTGAAGCTTTCTTT
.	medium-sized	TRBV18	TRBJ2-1	CASSNRSGLSSYNEQFF	TGTGCCAGCTCAAACCGGTCAGGGCTCAGCTCCTACAATGAGCAGTTCTTC
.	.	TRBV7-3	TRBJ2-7	CASSSTGRNEQYF	TGTGCCAGCAGCTCGACAGGGAGGAACGAGCAGTACTTC
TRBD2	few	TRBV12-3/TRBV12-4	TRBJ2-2	CASSLGGRGELFF	TGTGCCAGCAGTTTAGGCGGGAGGGGGGAGCTGTTTTTT
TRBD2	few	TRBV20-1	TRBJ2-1	CSAESGRAPNEQFF	TGCAGTGCTGAAAGCGGGAGGGCCCCCAATGAGCAGTTCTTC
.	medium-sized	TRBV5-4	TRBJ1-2	CASSLQGVGTF	TGTGCCAGCAGCTTACAGGGCGTGGGGACCTTC
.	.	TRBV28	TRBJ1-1	CASSLRGWVRAFF	TGTGCCAGCAGTTTGAGGGGATGGGTGAGGGCTTTCTTT
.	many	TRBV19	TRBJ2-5	CASSPQGGETQYF	TGTGCCAGTAGTCCACAGGGAGGGGAGACCCAGTACTTC
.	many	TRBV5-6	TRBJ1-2	CASSLGMGPIYGYTF	TGTGCCAGCAGCTTGGGTATGGGGCCCATCTATGGCTACACCTTC
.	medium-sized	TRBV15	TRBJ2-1	CATSTRGGGREQFF	TGTGCCACCAGCACCCGAGGGGGGGGTAGGGAGCAGTTCTTC
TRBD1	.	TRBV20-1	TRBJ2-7	CSAMGQGDHEQYF	TGCAGTGCGATGGGACAGGGAGATCACGAGCAGTACTTC
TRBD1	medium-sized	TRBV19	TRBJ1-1	CASSIRDRLNTEAFF	TGTGCCAGTAGTATAAGGGACAGGTTAAACACTGAAGCTTTCTTT
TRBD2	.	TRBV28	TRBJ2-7	CASSNGGAQSYEQYF	TGTGCCAGCAGCAACGGGGGGGCACAGTCCTACGAGCAGTACTTC
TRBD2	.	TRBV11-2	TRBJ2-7	CASSLGGGGYEQYF	TGTGCCAGCAGCTTAGGGGGCGGGGGCTACGAGCAGTACTTC
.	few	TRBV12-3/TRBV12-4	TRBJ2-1	CASSRRERNEQFF	TGTGCCAGCAGCCGCAGGGAAAGGAATGAGCAGTTCTTC
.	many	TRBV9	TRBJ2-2	CASSPRSVGGELFF	TGTGCCAGCAGCCCTCGTTCCGTGGGCGGGGAGCTGTTTTTT
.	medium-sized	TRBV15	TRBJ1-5	CATSRAFDSNQPQHF	TGTGCCACCAGCAGAGCCTTTGATAGCAATCAGCCCCAGCATTTT
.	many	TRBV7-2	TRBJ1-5	CASSLKATGTQPQHF	TGTGCCAGCAGCTTAAAGGCCACAGGGACTCAGCCCCAGCATTTT
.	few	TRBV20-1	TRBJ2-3	CSATDLSTDTQYF	TGCAGTGCTACCGACCTCAGCACAGATACGCAGTATTTT
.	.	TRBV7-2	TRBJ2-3	CASSLGGGLGTDTQYF	TGTGCCAGCAGCTTAGGGGGGGGCCTTGGCACAGATACGCAGTATTTT
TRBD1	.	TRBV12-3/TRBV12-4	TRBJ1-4	CASRQIQGAREKLFF	TGTGCCAGCAGGCAGATACAGGGGGCGCGGGAAAAACTGTTTTTT
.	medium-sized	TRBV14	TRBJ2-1	CASSVGTKGHEQFF	TGTGCCAGCAGCGTCGGGACCAAGGGACATGAGCAGTTCTTC
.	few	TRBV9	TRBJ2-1	CASSPHPPPPGVNEQFF	TGTGCCAGCAGCCCCCATCCCCCGCCCCCAGGGGTCAATGAGCAGTTCTTC
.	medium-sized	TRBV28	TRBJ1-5	CASSQRVRSNQPQHF	TGTGCCAGCAGCCAACGTGTCCGGAGCAATCAGCCCCAGCATTTT
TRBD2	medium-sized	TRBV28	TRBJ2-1	CASSPRGGRYNEQFF	TGTGCCAGCAGTCCCCGCGGGGGACGTTACAATGAGCAGTTCTTC
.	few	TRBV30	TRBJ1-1	CAWRDLGAQGTEAFF	TGTGCCTGGAGAGACCTCGGGGCGCAGGGTACTGAAGCTTTCTTT
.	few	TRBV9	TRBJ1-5	CASSGGTGDQPQHF	TGTGCCAGCAGCGGCGGGACCGGAGATCAGCCCCAGCATTTT
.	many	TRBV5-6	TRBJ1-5	CASTRSGRSNQPQHF	TGTGCCAGCACGCGTTCGGGGCGTAGCAATCAGCCCCAGCATTTT